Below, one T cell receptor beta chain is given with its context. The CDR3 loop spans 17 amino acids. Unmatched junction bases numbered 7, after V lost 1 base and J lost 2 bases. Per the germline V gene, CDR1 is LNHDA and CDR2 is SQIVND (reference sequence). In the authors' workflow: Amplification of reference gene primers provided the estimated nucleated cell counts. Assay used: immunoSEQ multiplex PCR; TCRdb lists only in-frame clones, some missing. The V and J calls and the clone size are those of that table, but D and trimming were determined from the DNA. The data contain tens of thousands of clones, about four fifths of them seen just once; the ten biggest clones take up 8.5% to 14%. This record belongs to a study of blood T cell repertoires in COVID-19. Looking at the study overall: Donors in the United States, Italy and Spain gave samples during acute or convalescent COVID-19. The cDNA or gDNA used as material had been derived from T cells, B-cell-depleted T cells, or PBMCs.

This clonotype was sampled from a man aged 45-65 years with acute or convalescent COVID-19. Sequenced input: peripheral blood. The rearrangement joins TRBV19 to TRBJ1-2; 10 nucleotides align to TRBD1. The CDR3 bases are TGTGCCAGTAGTATAGCCCCGGACAGGGGGAAGAACTATGGCTACACCTTC. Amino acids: CASSIAPDRGKNYGYTF.